This T cell receptor (beta chain) was identified during a study of blood T cell repertoires in COVID-19. Original analysis: Estimation of nucleated cell counts was performed using reference gene primer amplification. The repertoire was sequenced with immunoSEQ multiplex PCR; TCRdb's copy has only in-frame clones and lacks some. The DNA was the basis for D and trimming; V, J and clone size are from that table. The sample has a few hundred thousand clones, about nine tenths seen once; the top ten hold about 0.86%. Germline CDR1 reads SGDLS; CDR2 reads YYNGEE. CDR3 size: 16 residues. Trimming cost V 0 bases and J 1 base, with 13 bases left between them. Participants in the exposed group had met a COVID-19 case in the 2 weeks before joining the study.

V is TRBV9 and J is TRBJ1-1; D not resolved. This receptor was taken from a woman aged 40 to 50 who had been exposed to COVID-19. Sequenced material: PBMCs or T cells enriched from blood (not recorded which). This CDR3 reads CASSVGSRGENTEAFF. CDR3 nucleotide sequence: TGTGCCAGCAGCGTAGGGTCCCGGGGAGAGAACACTGAAGCTTTCTTT.